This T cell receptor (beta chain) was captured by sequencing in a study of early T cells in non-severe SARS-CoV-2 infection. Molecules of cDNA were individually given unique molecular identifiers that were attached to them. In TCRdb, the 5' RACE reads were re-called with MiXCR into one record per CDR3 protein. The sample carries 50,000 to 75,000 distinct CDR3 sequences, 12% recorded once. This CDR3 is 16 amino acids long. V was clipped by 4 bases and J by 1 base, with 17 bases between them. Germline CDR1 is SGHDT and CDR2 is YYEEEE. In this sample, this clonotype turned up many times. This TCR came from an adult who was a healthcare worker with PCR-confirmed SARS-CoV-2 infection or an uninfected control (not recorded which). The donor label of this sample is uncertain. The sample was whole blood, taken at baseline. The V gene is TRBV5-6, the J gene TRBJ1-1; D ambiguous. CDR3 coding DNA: TGTGCCAGCAGCCCCCTGAAGTGGCTGGCGAACACTGAAGCTTTCTTT. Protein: CASSPLKWLANTEAFF.